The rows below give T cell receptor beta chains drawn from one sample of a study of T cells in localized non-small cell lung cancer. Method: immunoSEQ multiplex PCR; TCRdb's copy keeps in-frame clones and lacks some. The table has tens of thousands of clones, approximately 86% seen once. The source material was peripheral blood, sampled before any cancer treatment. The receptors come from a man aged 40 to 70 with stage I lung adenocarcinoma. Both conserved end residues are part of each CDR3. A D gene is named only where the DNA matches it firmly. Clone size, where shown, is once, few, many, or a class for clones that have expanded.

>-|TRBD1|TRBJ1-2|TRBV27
TGTGCCAGCAGCCTCGGGACAGGCTTATATGGCTACACCTTC
CASSLGTGLYGYTF
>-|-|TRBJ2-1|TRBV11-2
TGTGCCAGCAGTTCCGGGACACAAGCCTACAATGAGCAGTTCTTC
CASSSGTQAYNEQFF
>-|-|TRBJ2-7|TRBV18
TGTGCCAGCTCACCACCGGGGACCTACGAGCAGTACTTC
CASSPPGTYEQYF
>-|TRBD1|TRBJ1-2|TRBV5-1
TGCGCCAGCAGCATCGACAGGGTTTTCTATGGCTACACCTTC
CASSIDRVFYGYTF
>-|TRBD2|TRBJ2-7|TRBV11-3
TGTGCCAGCAGCCGAGGACTAGCGGGATACTACGAGCAGTACTTC
CASSRGLAGYYEQYF
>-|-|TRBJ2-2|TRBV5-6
TGTGCCAGCAGCTTCTTCCCGGGCAGGGGTGCCGGGGAGCTGTTTTTT
CASSFFPGRGAGELFF
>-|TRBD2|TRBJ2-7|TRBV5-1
TGCGCCAGCAGCGCGGGAGGGCCGCGAGAGCAGTACTTC
CASSAGGPREQYF
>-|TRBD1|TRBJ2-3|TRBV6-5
TGTGCCAGCAGCAAAGACAGGGGAGATACGCAGTATTTT
CASSKDRGDTQYF
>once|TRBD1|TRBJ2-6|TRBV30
TGTGCCTGGAGCGTGTGGGACAGGGGTTCGGCTGGGGCCAACGTCCTGACTTTC
CAWSVWDRGSAGANVLTF
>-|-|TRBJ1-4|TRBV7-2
TGTGCCAGCAGCCCGTTGGACGGACAGCATAATGAAAAACTGTTTTTT
CASSPLDGQHNEKLFF
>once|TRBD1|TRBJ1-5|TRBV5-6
TGTGCCAGCAGCTCGACAGGGATCAATCAGCCCCAGCATTTT
CASSSTGINQPQHF
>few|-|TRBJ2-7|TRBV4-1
TGCGCCAGCAGCCAAGAAATCGAGAGAGGCGAGCAGTACTTC
CASSQEIERGEQYF
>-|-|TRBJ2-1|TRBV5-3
TGTGCCAGAAGCCCGACAGTGCGCTCCTACAATGAGCAGTTCTTC
CARSPTVRSYNEQFF
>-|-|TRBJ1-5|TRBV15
TGTGCCACCAGCAGAGATTTAACCGGCACCAGCAATCAGCCCCAGCATTTT
CATSRDLTGTSNQPQHF
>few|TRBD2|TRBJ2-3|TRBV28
TGTGCCAGCAGTTTTCCTCTAGCGGGAGGAGGAACAGATACGCAGTATTTT
CASSFPLAGGGTDTQYF
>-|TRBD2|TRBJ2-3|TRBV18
TGTGCCAGCTCACTAGCGGGAGTACAAACAGATACGCAGTATTTT
CASSLAGVQTDTQYF
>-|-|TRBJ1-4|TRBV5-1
TGCGCCAGCAGCTTGGCTGCACAGGCCGGGGATGAAAAACTGTTTTTT
CASSLAAQAGDEKLFF
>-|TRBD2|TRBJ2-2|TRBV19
TGTGCCAGTAGACCTCTAGCGGTCAACACCGGGGAGCTGTTTTTT
CASRPLAVNTGELFF
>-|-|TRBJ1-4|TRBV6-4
TGTGCCAGCAGTCTACCCCCGTCTCGAAGTCGGGAAAAACTGTTTTTT
CASSLPPSRSREKLFF
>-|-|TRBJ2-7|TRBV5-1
TGCGCCAGCAAGTTCTCGCAGGGAGCCGTCTACGAGCAGTACTTC
CASKFSQGAVYEQYF
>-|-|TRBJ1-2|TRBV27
TGTGCCAGCAGTTTACAGTCTAACTATGGCTACACCTTC
CASSLQSNYGYTF
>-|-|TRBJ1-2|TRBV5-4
TGTGCCAGCAGCTTGGACACCTATGGCTACACCTTC
CASSLDTYGYTF
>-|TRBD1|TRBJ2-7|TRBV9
TGTGCCAGCAGCGCCGGACAGGCGATCTACGAGCAGTACTTC
CASSAGQAIYEQYF
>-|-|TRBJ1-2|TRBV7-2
TGTGCCAGCAGTCCGGACAGAATCCGCTACACCTTC
CASSPDRIRYTF
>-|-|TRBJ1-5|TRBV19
TGTGCCAGTAGTATAGCCACAGCTTTCAATCAGCCCCAGCATTTT
CASSIATAFNQPQHF
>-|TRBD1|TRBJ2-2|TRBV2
TGTGCCAGCAGACACAGGGGTGTAGGGGAGCTGTTTTTT
CASRHRGVGELFF
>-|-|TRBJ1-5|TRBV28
TGTGCCAGCCGGACAGGCAATCAGCCCCAGCATTTT
CASRTGNQPQHF
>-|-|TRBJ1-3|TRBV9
TGTGCCAGCAGCGTAGACAGAAACACCATATATTTT
CASSVDRNTIYF
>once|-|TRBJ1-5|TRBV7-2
TGTGCCAGCAGCGGTTATAATCAGCCCCAGCATTTT
CASSGYNQPQHF
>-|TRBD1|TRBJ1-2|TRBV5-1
TGCGCCAGCAGTTTTGTTTACAGGGGAGACTATGGCTACACCTTC
CASSFVYRGDYGYTF
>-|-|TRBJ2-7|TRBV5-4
TGTGCCAGCAGCTTGTTACCCCACGGGGCCTACGAGCAGTACTTC
CASSLLPHGAYEQYF
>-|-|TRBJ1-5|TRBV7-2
TGTGCCAGCAGCTTAGTAGGGAATAGCAATCAGCCCCAGCATTTT
CASSLVGNSNQPQHF
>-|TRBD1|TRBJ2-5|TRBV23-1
TGCGCCAGCAGTCAGGCGGACAGGGAAGAGACCCAGTACTTC
CASSQADREETQYF
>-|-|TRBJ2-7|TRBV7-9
TGTGCCAGCAGCCATAGATCCGAGCAGTACTTC
CASSHRSEQYF
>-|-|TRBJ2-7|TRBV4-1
TGCGCCAGCAGCCAAGAAATCCAGGGACGGGAGCAGTACTTC
CASSQEIQGREQYF
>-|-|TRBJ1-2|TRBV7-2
TGTGCCAGCAGCTTAGGGGGTTCGCGCTATGGCTACACCTTC
CASSLGGSRYGYTF
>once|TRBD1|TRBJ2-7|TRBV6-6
TGTGCCAGCAGTAACGGACAGGGACGATTGGTAGAGCAGTACTTC
CASSNGQGRLVEQYF
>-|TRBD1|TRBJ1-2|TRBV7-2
TGTGCCAGCACTAGAGGGACAGGGAGTAACCTCTATGGCTACACCTTC
CASTRGTGSNLYGYTF
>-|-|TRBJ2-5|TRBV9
TGTGCCAGCTCAACCGGAACAGGTCAAGAGACCCAGTACTTC
CASSTGTGQETQYF
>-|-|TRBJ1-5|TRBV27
TGTGCCAGCAGTTTAATGGGGGTCGGCAATCAGCCCCAGCATTTT
CASSLMGVGNQPQHF
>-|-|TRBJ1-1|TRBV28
TGTGCCAGCAGTTTAAACCCCGGGCAGGGGACTTGGAACACTGAAGCTTTCTTT
CASSLNPGQGTWNTEAFF
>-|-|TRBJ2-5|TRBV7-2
TGTGCCAGCAGCTTAGGACCCCTCCCCCCCCAAGAGACCCAGTACTTC
CASSLGPLPPQETQYF
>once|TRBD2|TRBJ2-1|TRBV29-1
TGCAGCGTTCGGAGCGGGAGTAGGAATGAGCAGTTCTTC
CSVRSGSRNEQFF
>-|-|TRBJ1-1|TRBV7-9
TGTGCCAGCAGCTTAGCGCAGGGTGGGACTGAAGCTTTCTTT
CASSLAQGGTEAFF
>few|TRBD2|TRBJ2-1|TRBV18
TGTGCCAGCTCACCACGAGGACTAGCGGGAGGAGAGGGCAATGAGCAGTTCTTC
CASSPRGLAGGEGNEQFF
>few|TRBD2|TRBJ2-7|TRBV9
TGTGCCAGCAGCGGAGCTCTAGCGGGAGCTCTGGACGAGCAGTACTTC
CASSGALAGALDEQYF
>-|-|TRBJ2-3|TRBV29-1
TGCAGCGTTGAGTACCCCCCCACAGATACGCAGTATTTT
CSVEYPPTDTQYF
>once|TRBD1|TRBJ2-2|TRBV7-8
TGTGCCAGCAGCCCACCGGGACAGGGGGGAGGGGAGCTGTTTTTT
CASSPPGQGGGELFF
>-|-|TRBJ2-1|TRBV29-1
TGCAGCGTTGAAGATCTTTGGGAATACAATGAGCAGTTCTTC
CSVEDLWEYNEQFF
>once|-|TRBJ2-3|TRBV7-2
TGTGCCAGCAGTCCATACACAGATACGCAGTATTTT
CASSPYTDTQYF
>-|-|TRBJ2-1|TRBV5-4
TGTGCCAGCAGCTTGGAGAATCGGCCCAATGAGCAGTTCTTC
CASSLENRPNEQFF
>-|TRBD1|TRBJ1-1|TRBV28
TGTGCCAGCAGTTTATTCACCCAGGGGGTGTCGCCTTTCTTT
CASSLFTQGVSPFF
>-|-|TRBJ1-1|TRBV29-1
TGCAGCGTTTGGGGGGATCGAGGGGCTCCTGAAGCTTTCTTT
CSVWGDRGAPEAFF
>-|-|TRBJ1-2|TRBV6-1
TGTGCCAGCAGGGAAGGACTGAGCTATGGCTACACCTTC
CASREGLSYGYTF
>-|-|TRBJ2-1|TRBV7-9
TGTGCCAGCAGCTTAGCCCCACCGGACAATGAGCAGTTCTTC
CASSLAPPDNEQFF
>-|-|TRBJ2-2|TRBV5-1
TGCGCCAGCGCCCAGGGGCTGGCGGGAGAGGGGGCCGGGGAGCTGTTTTTT
CASAQGLAGEGAGELFF
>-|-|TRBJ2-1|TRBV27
TGTGCCAGTACTTTTGGGTTCCACGGGTTCAATGAGCAGTTCTTC
CASTFGFHGFNEQFF